These 15 T cell receptor beta chains originate from one sample sequenced in a study of Ad26.COV2.S vaccination and SARS-CoV-2 variants. Method: immunoSEQ multiplex PCR; TCRdb's copy keeps in-frame clones and lacks some. The sample carries roughly 180,000 clones, roughly nine tenths recorded once. Sequences were derived from peripheral blood, sampled after recovery from COVID-19. The receptors originated from a human donor who had recovered from COVID-19.

The chain employs TRBV7-8 and TRBJ1-5; TRBD1 agrees at 9 bases. The CDR3 extends over 15 amino acids. Unmatched junction bases numbered 2, after V lost 1 base and J lost 4 bases. CDR1 is SGHVS and CDR2 is FQNEAQ in the germline V gene. CDR3 bases: TGTGCCAGCAGCTTAGTAGGACAGGGGAATCAGCCCCAGCATTTT. Protein sequence: CASSLVGQGNQPQHF.

The CDR3 region is CASSQEGGRGAQPQHF. CDR3 DNA sequence: TGTGCCAGCAGCCAAGAAGGCGGTAGGGGAGCTCAGCCCCAGCATTTT. The V gene is TRBV3-1 (or the pseudogene TRBV3-2), the J gene TRBJ1-5, with D possibly TRBD1 on 5 matching bases. The CDR3 runs to 16 residues. Germline loops: CDR1 LGHDT, CDR2 YNNKEL (reference sequence). Trimming cost V 0 bases and J 6 bases, with 15 bases left between them.

The gene calls are TRBV15 and TRBJ1-5; no reliable D call. This CDR3 is 15 amino acids long. Germline values: CDR1 LNHNV, CDR2 YYDKDF (reference sequence). V lost 1 base and J lost 2, with 9 bases in between. For the CDR3, the DNA is TGTGCCACCAGCAGAGGCCGCCTTGGCAATCAGCCCCAGCATTTT. Translated: CATSRGRLGNQPQHF.

The chain carries TRBV18 and TRBJ2-1, with D tentatively TRBD2 (5 bases). The V gene lost 4 bases and the J gene lost 0 bases, with 10 bases spanning the gap. The CDR3 has 15 residues. The germline CDR1 and CDR2 sequences are KGHSH and LQKENI. This CDR3 reads CASSLSASSYNEQFF. The CDR3, as DNA: TGTGCCAGCTCACTTAGCGCGAGCTCCTACAATGAGCAGTTCTTC.

The V call is TRBV15, the J call TRBJ1-4; TRBD1 might be the D (6 bases). From germline, CDR1 is LNHNV and CDR2 YYDKDF (reference sequence). Trimming pared 9 bases from V and 3 bases from J, leaving 11 bases between. CDR3 length: 13 amino acids. The DNA of the CDR3 is TGTGCCACGGGGGCGTCGGCTAATGAAAAACTGTTTTTT. Translating it yields CATGASANEKLFF.

In regard to this clone: Additional DNA sequences in this sample encode the identical CDR3. The chain joins TRBV19 to TRBJ2-7; D unclear. V lost 1 base to trimming and J lost 4 bases, with 2 bases between them. Germline CDR1 and CDR2: LNHDA and SQIVND (reference sequence). The CDR3 is 11 amino acids. CDR3 nucleotides: TGTGCCAGTAGTATAGGGTACGAGCAGTACTTC. As protein: CASSIGYEQYF.

As concerns this clone: The same CDR3 also results from other DNA sequences found in this sample. This chain connects TRBV7-2 to TRBJ2-7; D ambiguous. The V gene's germline CDR1 is SGHTA and CDR2 FQGNSA. The CDR3 consists of 12 residues. Between the trimmed V and J ends, which lost 1 base and 3 bases, there was a span of 4 bases. CDR3 region: CASSLVLYEQYF. The CDR3 DNA reads as TGTGCCAGCAGCTTAGTTCTCTACGAGCAGTACTTC.

The J gene is TRBJ2-3, the V gene TRBV9; D possibly matches TRBD1 or TRBD2 (7 bases each). This CDR3 region has 17 residues. CDR1 is SGDLS, CDR2 YYNGEE, per germline. V shed 4 bases and J shed 5 bases, with 23 bases lying between them. For the CDR3, the DNA is TGTGCCAGCAGCCTCCCCTCAGGGGGGGCCCAGGAAGATACGCAGTATTTT. The encoded protein is CASSLPSGGAQEDTQYF.

The chain combines TRBV3-1 (or the pseudogene TRBV3-2) with TRBJ2-7; TRBD2 matches at 10 bases. The V and J ends lost 6 bases and 2 bases, in that order; junction bases with no gene match: 10. Germline CDR1 reads LGHDT; CDR2 reads YNNKEL (reference sequence). CDR3 length: 16 amino acids. The CDR3: CASSPTSGPNPYEQYF. Written as DNA, the CDR3 is TGTGCCAGCAGTCCGACTAGCGGGCCTAATCCCTACGAGCAGTACTTC.

The V and J genes are TRBV24-1 and TRBJ1-1, with 7 bases fitting TRBD1. Per the germline V gene, CDR1 is KGHDR and CDR2 is SFDVKD. This CDR3 contains 14 residues. J gave up 6 bases and V 9 bases, and 12 bases lay outside the gene matches. Here the CDR3 DNA reads TGTGCCACCCGAAAGGAGGGGGCTATCTCTGAAGCTTTCTTT. This codes for CATRKEGAISEAFF.

The chain combines TRBV7-6 with TRBJ1-1; D is perhaps TRBD1 (5 bases). This CDR3 has 14 amino acids. Trimming left V 0 bases short and J 9 bases short, with 14 bases between. Germline V lookup: CDR1 SGHVS, CDR2 FNYEAQ. The CDR3 here is CASSLAPGQEQAFF. DNA for the CDR3: TGTGCCAGCAGCTTAGCGCCAGGACAAGAACAAGCTTTCTTT. Full variable domain (missing parts from reference TRBV7-6 and TRBJ1-1): GAGVSQSPRYKVTKRGQDVALRCDPISGHVSLYWYRQALGQGPEFLTYFNYEAQQDKSGLPNDRFSAERPEGSISTLTIQRTEQRDSAMYRCASSLAPGQEQAFFGQGTRLTVV.

The V call is TRBV7-8, the J call TRBJ2-4; 9 bases line up with TRBD1. Germline trimming cut 4 bases from V and 1 base from J; bases unmatched to any gene: 5. This CDR3 comprises 16 residues. Germline V gene sequence: CDR1 SGHVS, CDR2 FQNEAQ. CDR3 nucleotides: TGTGCCAGCAGCTCGGACAGGGGAGGGGCCAAAAACATTCAGTACTTC. Amino acid sequence: CASSSDRGGAKNIQYF.

The chain joins TRBV25-1 to TRBJ1-5, with D possibly matching TRBD1 (5 bases). The ends were cut back, 1 base at V and 6 bases at J, with 10 bases in the middle. The CDR3 spans 14 residues. Germline CDR1 MGHDK, CDR2 SYGVNS. The CDR3 nucleotides read TGTGCCAGCAGTGAATGGGGGAATAGTCAGCCCCAGCATTTT. Translating it yields CASSEWGNSQPQHF.

This clone occurred a few times. The V call is TRBV19, the J call TRBJ1-5, with TRBD1 matching over 8 bases. The V and J ends lost 1 base and 3 bases, in that order; junction bases with no gene match: 2. CDR3 size: 15 residues. Germline V gene lookup returns CDR1 LNHDA and CDR2 SQIVND (reference sequence). The CDR3 coding sequence is TGTGCCAGTAGTATAGCCAGGGGGCCCAATCAGCCCCAGCATTTT. Residues: CASSIARGPNQPQHF.

The CDR3 spells CASSAGWRGATGYSTDTQYF. DNA of the CDR3: TGTGCCAGCAGCGCAGGGTGGCGGGGGGCTACCGGTTATAGCACAGATACGCAGTATTTT. V is TRBV9 and J is TRBJ2-3; TRBD2 aligns across 8 bases. Germline V gene data show CDR1 as SGDLS and CDR2 as YYNGEE. The CDR3 sequence is 20 residues long. V was pared by 3 bases and J by 0 bases, with 18 bases of the junction left unmatched.